This T cell receptor (beta chain) was retrieved from a study of blood T cell repertoires in COVID-19. Study in general: Donors in the United States, Italy and Spain gave samples during acute or convalescent COVID-19. Nucleic acid was either cDNA or gDNA, and it came from T cells, B-cell-depleted T cells, or PBMCs.

Assay: immunoSEQ multiplex PCR; the TCRdb copy retains only in-frame clones and omits some. The data contain 60,000 to 75,000 clones, around 90% of them singletons. Seattle's cohort entered during active infection and was followed longitudinally. The sequence was obtained from a woman aged 50 to 60 with COVID-19, enrolled during active disease. Sequenced: peripheral blood.

The CDR3 DNA sequence: TGTGCCACCAGTGATTTGCTAGCGGGGGCGAACACCGGGGAGCTGTTTTTT. It codes for CATSDLLAGANTGELFF. The V and J genes are TRBV24-1 and TRBJ2-2; 10 bases map to TRBD2. Germline V gives CDR1 KGHDR, CDR2 SFDVKD. With 0 bases clipped from V and 0 bases from J, the junction kept 0 bases outside the gene matches. The CDR3 runs to 17 residues.